This T cell receptor (beta chain) was profiled in a study of T cell responses to AZD1222 COVID-19 vaccine. The table lists this clone with a few counts. Antigen unknown. Clones were sequenced by immunoSEQ multiplex PCR, and TCRdb holds only the in-frame ones, with some missing. Of almost 65,000 clones in the sample, around 83% were seen once. Findings of the study overall: Following two doses of AZD1222, Spike-specific TCR breadth and depth rose.

Trimming removed 0 bases at V and 8 bases at J, with 11 bases between. The CDR3 runs to 15 residues. CDR1 is MNHEY and CDR2 is SVGAGI in the germline V gene. The TCR originated in an adult in good health. The chain couples TRBV6-5 to TRBJ1-6, with D unresolved. Material: peripheral blood, obtained on day 0 of AZD1222 vaccination. As DNA, the CDR3 is TGTGCCAGCAGTTACTCCGGTCGCGGGGATTCACCCCTCCACTTT. This translates into CASSYSGRGDSPLHF.